Reported below is one T cell receptor beta chain. Its specificity is not known. The assay was immunoSEQ multiplex PCR, and TCRdb's table has in-frame clones only and misses some. There are about 57,000 clones in the sample; 70% to 80% occur only once, and about 0.86% lies in the top ten. The sample belongs to a study of memory CD4+ T cells and cytomegalovirus serostatus. Regarding the study as a whole: Suggested: most of the CMV-linked TCR signature lies in CD4+ memory cells.

V shed 5 bases and J 8 bases; nucleotides not matched to a gene: 5. The CDR3 totals 13 residues. Germline CDR1 and CDR2: SGHAT and FQNNGV. Single viable CD3+CD4+CD8-CD45RO+ cells were sorted as the memory CD4+ T cells. This chain joins TRBV11-2 and TRBJ1-4; 7 bases are shared with TRBD1. The clonotype comes from an adult in good health and CMV-seronegative. Sequencing input: memory CD4+ T cells from blood. The chain's CDR3 is CASSPTTGEKLFF. The CDR3 nucleotides read TGTGCCAGCAGCCCCACGACAGGGGAAAAACTGTTTTTT.